This TCR beta chain was recovered during a study of T cell repertoires in ileal Crohn's disease. General study points: Within the first postoperative year, endoscopy came at median around 7 months. Endoscopic recurrence occurred in every patient whose clonality exceeded 26.8%.

With respect to this clone: What it binds is unknown.

Each sample's TCRB immunosequencing used roughly 500 nanograms of biopsy DNA. Assay: immunoSEQ multiplex PCR; the TCRdb copy retains only in-frame clones and omits some. The sample records 9,500 to 15,000 clones, 75% to 85% being singletons. Time point specified: neoterminal ileum biopsy at postoperative endoscopy, about 6 months after surgery. V lost 3 bases and J 3 bases, leaving 11 bases between the germline ends. The CDR3 extends over 14 amino acids. CDR1 is SEHNR and CDR2 is FQNEAQ in the germline V gene (reference sequence). The sample consisted of ileal tissue. This chain joins TRBV7-9 and TRBJ1-1, with D perhaps matching TRBD1 (5 bases). The receptor's source is an adult with Crohn's disease. The CDR3 DNA reads TGTGCCAGCAGCTTCACGGGGGTGGACACTGAAGCTTTCTTT. Protein sequence: CASSFTGVDTEAFF.